This note documents a single TCR beta chain sequence. The target antigen is unknown. This entry is derived from a study of cytomegalovirus exposure and HLA in healthy donors. General study results and limits: Researchers counted around 160 TCR beta chains as cytomegalovirus-associated. Most TCR sequences proved rare, with some public TCRs found in many donors. Through in vitro validation, three CMV-associated chains were shown to be specific for CMV antigens.

The donors were in the roughly 120-subject validation cohort; that cohort was separate from the approximately 670-subject first cohort. TCRdb's table, derived via immunoSEQ multiplex PCR, lists solely in-frame clones and lacks some. Of 90,000 to 150,000 clones listed, 75% to 90% were seen once; the top ten hold 4.4%. This TCR came from a man younger than 35 in good health and CMV-seropositive. Material: PBMCs.

CDR3 bases: TGTGCCAGCACTCGAGGGGAAAAACTGTTTTTT. As protein: CASTRGEKLFF. This sequence joins TRBV6-1 and TRBJ1-4; D is unclear. The CDR3 has 11 amino acids. Trimming took off 7 bases at V and 8 bases at J, with 8 bases between the two ends. Per the germline V gene, CDR1 is MNHNS and CDR2 is SASEGT.